This TCR beta chain was identified during a study of shared clonotypes between healthy human individuals. Study at large: CD8 memory received one plate per donor, CD8 naive two, CD4 memory three and CD4 naive three.

CDR1 is MNHEY and CDR2 is SMNVEV in the germline V gene (reference sequence). J lost 4 bases, V lost 4 bases, and 1 base had no gene match. The CDR3 extends over 15 amino acids. Study-wide findings and caveats: Several donors showed sharing of around 5% of naive CD4 clonotypes.

The authors ran the assay at deep level. Clones were read by immunoSEQ multiplex PCR, and TCRdb kept only the in-frame ones, dropping some. This repertoire shows hundreds of thousands of clones, roughly 95% found once; its top ten account for roughly 0.1%. Note on this clone: Antigen specificity is unknown.

Naive CD8 cells, CD45RO-negative and positively selected for CCR7, excluded terminally differentiated effector memory CD45RA+ cells. Only Caucasian adults living in Nashville, Tennessee made up the donor group. The sequencing input was naive CD8+ T cells sorted from blood. This clonotype was obtained from a young woman in good health. This sequence joins TRBV27 and TRBJ1-6; TRBD1 agrees at 10 bases. The CDR3 spells CASSWGQGYNSPLHF. The CDR3 nucleotides are TGTGCCAGCAGTTGGGGACAGGGGTATAATTCACCCCTCCACTTT.